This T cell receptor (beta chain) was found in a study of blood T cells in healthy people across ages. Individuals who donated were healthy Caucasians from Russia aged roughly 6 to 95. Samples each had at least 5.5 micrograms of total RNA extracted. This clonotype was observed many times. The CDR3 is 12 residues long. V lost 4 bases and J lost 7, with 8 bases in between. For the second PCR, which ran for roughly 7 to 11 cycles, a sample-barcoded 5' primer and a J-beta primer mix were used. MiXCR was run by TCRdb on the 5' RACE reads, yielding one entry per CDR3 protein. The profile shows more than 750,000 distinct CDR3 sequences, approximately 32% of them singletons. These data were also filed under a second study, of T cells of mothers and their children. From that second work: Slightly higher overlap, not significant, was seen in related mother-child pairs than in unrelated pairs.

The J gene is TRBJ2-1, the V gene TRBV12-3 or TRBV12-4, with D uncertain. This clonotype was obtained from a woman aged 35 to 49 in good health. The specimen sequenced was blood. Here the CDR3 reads CASSSTRNEQFF. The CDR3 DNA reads TGTGCCAGCAGTTCAACAAGGAATGAGCAGTTCTTC.